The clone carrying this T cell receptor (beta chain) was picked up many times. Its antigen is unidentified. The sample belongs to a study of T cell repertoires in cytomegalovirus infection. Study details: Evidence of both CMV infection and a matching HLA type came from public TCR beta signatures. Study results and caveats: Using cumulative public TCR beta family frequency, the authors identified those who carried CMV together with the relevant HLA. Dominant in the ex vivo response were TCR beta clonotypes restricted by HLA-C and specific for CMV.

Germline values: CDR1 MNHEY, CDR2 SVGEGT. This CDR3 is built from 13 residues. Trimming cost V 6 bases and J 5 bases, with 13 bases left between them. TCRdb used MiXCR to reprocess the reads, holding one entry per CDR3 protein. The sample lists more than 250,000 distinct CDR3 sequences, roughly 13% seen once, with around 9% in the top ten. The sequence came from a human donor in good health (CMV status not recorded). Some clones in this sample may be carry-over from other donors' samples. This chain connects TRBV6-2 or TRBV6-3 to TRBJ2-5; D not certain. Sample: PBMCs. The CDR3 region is CASRRLARETQYF. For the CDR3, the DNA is TGTGCCAGCAGGCGACTGGCCCGGGAGACCCAGTACTTC.